This TCR beta chain originates from a study of T cell clones after liver transplantation (dated by TCRdb to between 2018 and 2021). With respect to the entire study: The samples were obtained from ITN030ST, a randomized trial that attempted immunosuppression withdrawal within 2 years after liver transplantation. As an antigen-independent comparator for donor-reactive sequences, third party-reactive TCRbeta sequences were also identified from pre-transplant MLRs. The subjects received no induction therapy and were kept on standard immunosuppression until randomization at 12-24 months post-transplant. Donor-reactive T cell clones were identified by TCRbeta sequencing following a pre-transplant mixed lymphocyte reaction and were subsequently tracked in post-transplant blood. Of the eight recipients, three were HCV-positive, while the remaining recipients had been transplanted for non-autoimmune, non-viral indications. Tolerance was defined as complete immunosuppression withdrawal for at least one year with no rise in liver enzymes beyond twice the upper limit of normal. Blood samples were collected pre-transplant, then pre-randomization ahead of withdrawal, and finally post-randomization once withdrawal had either been completed or failed. The study cohort included 8 liver transplant recipients, of whom 3 were classified as tolerant and 5 as non-tolerant. The investigation overall reported the following: Because of small, heterogeneous patient numbers and non-standardized post-transplant time points, the conclusions were only preliminary. A greater decline was seen for donor-reactive sequences than for third party-reactive sequences, suggesting partial antigen-specific deletion unrelated to withdrawal success. Once repertoire turnover was taken into account, donor-reactive detection showed a significant reduction for CD4 in 7 of 8 subjects and for CD8 in 8 of 8. Without allograft tissue specimens, donor-reactive T cells may have migrated into the graft rather than being deleted. In a couple of subjects, low numbers of available donor cells limited the measurable donor-reactive repertoire. A significant post-transplant decrease in circulating donor-reactive CD4 TCRbeta sequences was observed in 5 of 8 subjects, irrespective of tolerance or HCV status.

Frozen genomic DNA underwent high-throughput TCRbeta CDR3 sequencing by immunoSEQ, including PCR amplification, mapping, bias correction and internal controls. In the original analysis: Only productive rearrangements were retained, with each unique TCRbeta sequence defined by its CDR3 nucleotide sequence together with its V and J gene. Donor-reactive sequences required at least 5-fold expansion in CFSE-low cells versus unstimulated pre-transplant cells and at least 0.01% frequency. Per-subject minimum frequency thresholds, based on the lowest-template unstimulated sample, ensured at least 90% detection power. Jensen-Shannon divergence between the top 1000 TCRbeta sequences post- versus pre-transplant served as the measure of repertoire turnover. Changes in detection of donor-reactive sequences were tested with two-sided Fisher's exact tests. The source is immuneACCESS, and TCRdb retained only in-frame sequences with V and J called. Part of the clones is not carried over; for the studies checked, unresolved V genes explain less than half of this, and the remainder is unexplained. That table gives V, J and clone size, and the DNA gave D and trimming. The sample table lists about 19,000 clones, around nine tenths of them with a count of one. Jointly, the top ten make up 10% to 15% of the sample.

The time point label corresponds to: pre-transplant. Thawed unstimulated PBMCs were stained for CD3, CD4 and CD8 and FACS-sorted into CD3+CD4+ and CD3+CD8+ populations. Randomization to immunosuppression withdrawal applied to every one of the 8 studied subjects. Genomic DNA was isolated with the Qiagen DNeasy Blood and Tissue Kit. This clone was recorded a few times. It has no known antigen specificity. No base quality information exists; no much larger clone differs at one position. This specimen consisted of CD8+ T cells from blood, obtained before liver transplant. The clonotype originates from a human donor who received a liver transplant.

The sequence in DNA is TGCGCCAGCAGGGCGCCGGGGCACAATGAGCAGTTCTTC. Its protein reads: CASRAPGHNEQFF. Recombination connected TRBV5-1 to TRBJ2-1; the D element could tentatively be TRBD1 or TRBD2, as 5 bases agree for each. The V end loses 5 bases and the J end loses 5 bases, and a stretch of 11 bases separates them. The CDR3, cysteine through phenylalanine, is 13 amino acids long. CDR3 DNA is the only sequence kept; it has 39 bases, read in frame from the first base. Per the germline V gene, SGHRS is the CDR1 and YFSETQ is the CDR2.